A single sample is the source of the 19 T cell receptor beta chains below, sequenced in a study of PD-L1 blockade in urothelial cancer. Specified time point: peripheral blood 6 weeks after treatment start. Measured with immunoSEQ multiplex PCR; TCRdb has only the in-frame clones, and not every one. The data hold about 43,000 clones, with approximately 83% observed a single time. The source material was PBMCs, sampled around atezolizumab (anti-PD-L1) treatment. These receptors originate from a man between 60 and 70 years old with urothelial cancer.

This chain connects TRBV6-4 to TRBJ2-3, with a possible D match to TRBD1 (5 bases). The CDR3 loop spans 15 amino acids. Germline CDR1 MRHNA, CDR2 SNTAGT. The V end was cut by 2 bases, the J end by 5 bases, with 14 bases between. The CDR3 protein is CASSDGARGGDTQYF. CDR3 coding DNA: TGTGCCAGCAGTGACGGGGCTAGAGGCGGAGATACGCAGTATTTT.

V and J are TRBV28 and TRBJ2-3; 10 nucleotides agree with TRBD1. Germline trimming cut 1 base from V and 6 bases from J; bases unmatched to any gene: 7. The CDR3 sequence is 16 residues long. Germline V gene lookup returns CDR1 MDHEN and CDR2 SYDVKM. The CDR3 sequence is CASSLYGQGDLDTQYF. Written as DNA, the CDR3 is TGTGCCAGCAGTTTATACGGACAGGGGGATTTGGATACGCAGTATTTT. Full variable domain (outside the CDR3, taken from reference TRBV28 and TRBJ2-3): DVKVTQSSRYLVKRTGEKVFLECVQDMDHENMFWYRQDPGLGLRLIYFSYDVKMKEKGDIPEGYSVSREKKERFSLILESASTNQTSMYLCASSLYGQGDLDTQYFGPGTRLTVL.

The chain combines TRBV6-6 with TRBJ2-1, with TRBD1 as a possible D gene (5 bases). Germline CDR1 is MNHNY and CDR2 is SVGAGI (reference sequence). CDR3 length: 16 residues. Trimming pared 0 bases from V and 4 bases from J, leaving 13 bases between. The DNA for the CDR3 is TGTGCCAGCAGTTACTCGTCCAGGGCAGAATACAATGAGCAGTTCTTC. It is translated as CASSYSSRAEYNEQFF.

CDR3 coding DNA: TGCGCCAGCAGCCTCGGTAGAGCCGGGGACATGAACACTGAAGCTTTCTTT. Its translation is CASSLGRAGDMNTEAFF. The chain carries TRBV5-1 and TRBJ1-1; the D gene is possibly TRBD1 (6 bases). Germline V gene sequence: CDR1 SGHRS, CDR2 YFSETQ. The CDR3 extends over 17 amino acids. Trimming left V 4 bases short and J 0 bases short, with 19 bases between. The variable domain in full, with the rest retrieved from reference TRBV5-1 and TRBJ1-1, is KAGVTQTPRYLIKTRGQQVTLSCSPISGHRSVSWYQQTPGQGLQFLFEYFSETQRNKGNFPGRFSGRQFSNSRSEMNVSTLELGDSALYLCASSLGRAGDMNTEAFFGQGTRLTVV.

In this sample, this clone turned up a few times. The chain links TRBV6-1 to TRBJ1-6; D not resolved. Germline V gene sequence: CDR1 MNHNS, CDR2 SASEGT. The CDR3 covers 14 residues. V lost 6 bases and J lost 7, with 13 bases in between. Here the CDR3 reads CASSHDTFNSPLHF. In DNA, the CDR3 is TGTGCCAGCAGCCACGACACTTTCAATTCACCCCTCCACTTT.

The CDR3 sequence: CASSEGGGRGKLFF. The CDR3 DNA reads TGTGCCAGCAGTGAAGGGGGCGGCCGCGGGAAACTGTTTTTT. The chain recombines TRBV25-1 with TRBJ1-4; possible D gene TRBD1, 6 bases. The V end lost 2 bases, the J end lost 11 bases, and 15 bases lay between the germline ends. The CDR3 spans 14 residues. Germline V lookup: CDR1 MGHDK, CDR2 SYGVNS.

The gene calls are TRBV5-1 and TRBJ2-5; 12 bases align to TRBD2. Trimming removed 0 bases from V and 5 bases from J; junction bases left unmatched: 14. CDR1 SGHRS and CDR2 YFSETQ come from the germline V gene. CDR3 length equals 19 residues. This chain's CDR3 is CASSLVPLAGGEFLETQYF. The CDR3 region has the DNA TGCGCCAGCAGCTTGGTCCCACTAGCGGGGGGTGAGTTTTTGGAGACCCAGTACTTC.

The V and J genes are TRBV18 and TRBJ1-1; tentative D call: TRBD1 (5 bases). V lost 0 bases, J lost 0 bases, and 11 bases lay in between. Germline-derived CDR1 and CDR2 are KGHSH and LQKENI. CDR3 length: 16 residues. Written as DNA, the CDR3 is TGTGCCAGCTCACCACCGGGCAGGGCCGTGAACACTGAAGCTTTCTTT. Translated: CASSPPGRAVNTEAFF. Together with reference TRBV18 and TRBJ1-1, the CDR3 gives the full variable domain: NAGVMQNPRHLVRRRGQEARLRCSPMKGHSHVYWYRQLPEEGLKFMVYLQKENIIDESGMPKERFSAEFPKEGPSILRIQQVVRGDSAAYFCASSPPGRAVNTEAFFGQGTRLTVV.

V is TRBV5-6 and J is TRBJ1-1; TRBD1 matches at 7 bases. CDR1 and CDR2 from the germline V gene are SGHDT and YYEEEE. The length of the CDR3 is 18 residues. Trimming at V came to 4 bases and at J to 0 bases, leaving 15 bases not matched to a gene. The CDR3 loop is CASSHANYQQGMNTEAFF. CDR3 bases: TGTGCCAGCAGCCACGCCAACTATCAACAGGGGATGAACACTGAAGCTTTCTTT.

The rearrangement links TRBV18 to TRBJ2-5; 7 nucleotides agree with TRBD1. Trimming removed 6 bases from V and 1 base from J; junction bases left unmatched: 5. The CDR3 is 14 amino acids. Germline CDR1 and CDR2: KGHSH and LQKENI. In nucleotides, the CDR3 is TGTGCCAGCTCCAGGACAGGAGTCCAAGAGACCCAGTACTTC. It translates to CASSRTGVQETQYF.

This sequence joins TRBV4-2 and TRBJ1-2; D gene unclear. V lost 1 base, J lost 8 bases, and 11 bases lay in between. The CDR3 spans 13 residues. Per germline, CDR1 LGHNA and CDR2 YNFKEQ. The CDR3 protein is CASSQGNAGGYTF. CDR3 in DNA: TGTGCCAGCAGCCAAGGGAACGCCGGGGGCTACACCTTC.

This sequence joins TRBV2 and TRBJ2-5; TRBD1 matches 8 bases. V trimming: 6 bases; J trimming: 3 bases; junction bases outside the gene matches: 6. This CDR3 is built from 14 residues. Germline values: CDR1 SNHLY, CDR2 FYNNEI. CDR3: CASRGTGGEETQYF. The CDR3 DNA reads as TGTGCCAGCAGGGGAACAGGGGGAGAAGAGACCCAGTACTTC.

The chain carries TRBV7-3 and TRBJ2-7, with D perhaps matching TRBD1 (5 bases). Trimming pared 5 bases from V and 0 bases from J, leaving 11 bases between. The CDR3 has 14 residues. The V gene's germline CDR1 is SGHTA and CDR2 FQGTGA. CDR3 region: CASSPPRDSYEQYF. The CDR3 region has the DNA TGTGCCAGCAGCCCCCCCAGGGACTCCTACGAGCAGTACTTC.

The chain has TRBV19 and TRBJ2-1; D is possibly TRBD2 (7 bases). The CDR3 spans 16 residues. The V gene lost 3 bases and the J gene lost 6 bases, with 18 bases spanning the gap. From germline, CDR1 is LNHDA and CDR2 SQIVND (reference sequence). CDR3 loop: CASSIQDRGAANEQFF. Written as DNA, the CDR3 is TGTGCCAGTAGTATCCAGGACCGGGGGGCCGCCAATGAGCAGTTCTTC.

This clone appeared a single time. The rearrangement links TRBV10-3 to TRBJ2-3; 8 bases fit TRBD2. Germline trimming cut 4 bases from V and 2 bases from J; bases unmatched to any gene: 5. The germline V gene has CDR1 ENHRY and CDR2 SYGVKD. The CDR3 is made up of 15 amino acids. CDR3 region: CAISVSGEITDTQYF. The DNA for the CDR3 is TGTGCCATCAGTGTTAGCGGGGAGATCACAGATACGCAGTATTTT.

This clone showed up just once. The genes are TRBV2 and TRBJ2-2, with 14 bases lining up with TRBD2. Trimming at V came to 7 bases and at J to 4 bases, leaving 5 bases not matched to a gene. Germline-derived CDR1 and CDR2 are SNHLY and FYNNEI. The CDR3 runs to 16 residues. CDR3 residues: CASTKTSGGGTGELFF. CDR3 DNA: TGTGCCAGCACTAAGACTAGCGGGGGGGGCACCGGGGAGCTGTTTTTT. The full variable domain, with the rest looked up from reference TRBV2 and TRBJ2-2, is EPEVTQTPSHQVTQMGQEVILRCVPISNHLYFYWYRQILGQKVEFLVSFYNNEISEKSEIFDDQFSVERPDGSNFTLKIRSTKLEDSAMYFCASTKTSGGGTGELFFGEGSRLTVL.

V gene TRBV19 combines with J gene TRBJ2-2; 7 positions match TRBD2. Germline V gene sequence: CDR1 LNHDA, CDR2 SQIVND (reference sequence). This CDR3 has 14 amino acids. V shed 6 bases, J shed 5 bases, and the junction held 6 bases outside the gene matches. CDR3 loop: CASRSGGWTGELFF. DNA of the CDR3: TGTGCCAGTAGATCGGGGGGTTGGACCGGGGAGCTGTTTTTT.

The chain joins TRBV5-1 to TRBJ2-1; 15 positions match TRBD2. This CDR3 comprises 16 residues. Per germline, CDR1 SGHRS and CDR2 YFSETQ. V shed 4 bases, J shed 9 bases, and the junction held 8 bases outside the gene matches. The CDR3 DNA is TGCGCCAGCAGCATCCGGACTAGCGGGGGGGCCAGTGAGCAGTTCTTC. Protein product: CASSIRTSGGASEQFF.

The chain couples TRBV6-5 to TRBJ2-7, with D tentatively TRBD1 (6 bases). CDR1 and CDR2 from the germline V gene are MNHEY and SVGAGI. Trimming left V 2 bases short and J 12 bases short, with 17 bases between. The CDR3 runs to 13 residues. This chain's CDR3 is CASSYGGTSIRYF. The CDR3 DNA reads TGTGCCAGCAGTTACGGGGGCACGTCCATTCGGTACTTC.